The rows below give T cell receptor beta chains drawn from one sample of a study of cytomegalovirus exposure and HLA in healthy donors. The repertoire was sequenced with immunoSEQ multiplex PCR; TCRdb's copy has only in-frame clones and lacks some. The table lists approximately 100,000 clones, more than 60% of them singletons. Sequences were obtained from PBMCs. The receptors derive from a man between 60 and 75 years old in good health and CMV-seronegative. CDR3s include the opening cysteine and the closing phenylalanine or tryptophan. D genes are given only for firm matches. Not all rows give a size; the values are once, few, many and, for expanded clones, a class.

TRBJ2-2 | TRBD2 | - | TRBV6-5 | CASRPWEGRTGELFF | TGTGCCAGCAGACCCTGGGAGGGTAGGACCGGGGAGCTGTTTTTT
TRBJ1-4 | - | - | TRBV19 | CASSMDGVWEKLFF | TGTGCCAGTAGTATGGACGGGGTTTGGGAAAAACTGTTTTTT
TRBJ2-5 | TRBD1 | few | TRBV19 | CASSDRPEETQYF | TGTGCCAGTTCGGACAGGCCCGAAGAGACCCAGTACTTC
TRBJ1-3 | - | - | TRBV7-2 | CASSPFGPAMVHSGNTIYF | TGTGCCAGCAGCCCCTTTGGGCCGGCAATGGTGCACTCTGGAAACACCATATATTTT
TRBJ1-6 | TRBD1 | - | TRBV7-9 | CASSGDRGRSPLHF | TGTGCCAGCAGCGGGGACAGGGGGCGTTCACCCCTCCACTTT
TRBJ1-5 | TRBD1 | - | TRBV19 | CASKGTGDQPQHF | TGTGCCAGTAAGGGGACAGGGGATCAGCCCCAGCATTTT
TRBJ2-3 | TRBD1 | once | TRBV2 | CASSVQGARTDTQYF | TGTGCCAGCAGTGTACAGGGGGCCAGGACAGATACGCAGTATTTT
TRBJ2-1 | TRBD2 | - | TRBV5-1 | CASSLPSGGYSPSYNEQFF | TGCGCCAGCAGCTTGCCTAGCGGGGGATATAGCCCGTCCTACAATGAGCAGTTCTTC
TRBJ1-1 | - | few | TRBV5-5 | CASSLVTGSRRDTEAFF | TGTGCCAGCAGCTTGGTAACAGGTAGCCGACGGGACACTGAAGCTTTCTTT
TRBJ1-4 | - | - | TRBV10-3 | CAISDSVGLEEKLFF | TGTGCCATCAGTGACAGTGTCGGCTTGGAGGAAAAACTGTTTTTT
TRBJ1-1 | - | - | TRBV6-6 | CASFKGQGLGTEAFF | TGTGCCAGCTTCAAGGGGCAGGGGCTAGGGACTGAAGCTTTCTTT
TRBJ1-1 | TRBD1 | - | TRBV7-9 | CASRSDRGPEAFF | TGTGCCAGCAGATCCGACAGGGGCCCTGAAGCTTTCTTT
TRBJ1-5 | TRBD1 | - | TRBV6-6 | CASSSGQGAQPQHF | TGTGCCAGCAGTTCCGGACAGGGGGCTCAGCCCCAGCATTTT
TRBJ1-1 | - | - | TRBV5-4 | CASSFSPGIGPDRKRLTFF | TGTGCCAGCAGTTTCTCCCCGGGGATTGGACCCGACCGAAAACGATTGACTTTCTTT
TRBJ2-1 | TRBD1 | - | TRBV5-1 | CASSLVEQGSAYNEQFF | TGCGCCAGCAGCTTGGTAGAACAGGGGAGCGCCTACAATGAGCAGTTCTTC
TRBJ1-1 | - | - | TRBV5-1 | CASSLGAGGTEAFF | TGCGCCAGCAGCTTGGGTGCCGGGGGCACTGAAGCTTTCTTT
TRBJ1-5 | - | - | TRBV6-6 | CASSYGGDSNQPQHF | TGTGCCAGCAGTTACGGGGGGGATAGCAATCAGCCCCAGCATTTT
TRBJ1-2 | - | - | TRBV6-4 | CASSDGGYGYTF | TGTGCCAGCAGTGACGGCGGGTATGGCTACACCTTC
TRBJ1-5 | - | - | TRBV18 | CASSPGGGGRPNQPQHF | TGTGCCAGCTCGCCCGGCGGGGGAGGACGACCTAATCAGCCCCAGCATTTT
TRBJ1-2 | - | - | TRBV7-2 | CASSGHGTNYGYTF | TGTGCCAGCAGCGGACATGGGACTAACTATGGCTACACCTTC
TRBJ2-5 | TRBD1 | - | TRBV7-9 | CASSLGDRDLETQYF | TGTGCCAGCAGCTTGGGGGACAGGGATTTGGAGACCCAGTACTTC
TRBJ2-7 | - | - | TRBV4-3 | CASSQGVTSPTYEQYF | TGCGCCAGCAGCCAAGGTGTGACATCTCCAACCTACGAGCAGTACTTC
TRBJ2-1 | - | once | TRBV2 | CASSVRMDNEQFF | TGTGCCAGCAGTGTGAGAATGGACAATGAGCAGTTCTTC
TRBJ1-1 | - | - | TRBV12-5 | CASGPGVREAFF | TGTGCTAGTGGCCCCGGGGTTCGGGAAGCTTTCTTT
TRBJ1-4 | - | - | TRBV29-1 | CSVIDKTVNLNEKLFF | TGCAGCGTGATCGACAAGACGGTGAATTTAAATGAAAAACTGTTTTTT
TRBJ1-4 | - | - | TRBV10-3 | CAINRSPNEKLFF | TGTGCCATCAATCGGTCCCCTAATGAAAAACTGTTTTTT
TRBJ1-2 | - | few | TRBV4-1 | CASSQDQDLYGYTF | TGCGCCAGCAGCCAAGATCAGGATCTGTATGGCTACACCTTC
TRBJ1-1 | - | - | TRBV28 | CASSLRAEAFF | TGTGCCAGCAGTTTGCGGGCCGAAGCTTTCTTT
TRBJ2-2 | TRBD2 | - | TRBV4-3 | CASSLRLAGVNTGELFF | TGCGCCAGCAGCCTCCGACTAGCGGGGGTCAACACCGGGGAGCTGTTTTTT
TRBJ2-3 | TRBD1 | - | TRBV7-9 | CASSLGQGPSTDTQYF | TGTGCCAGCAGCTTAGGACAGGGACCTAGCACAGATACGCAGTATTTT
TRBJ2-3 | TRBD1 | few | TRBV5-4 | CASSSRQGPTDTQYF | TGTGCCAGCAGCTCCCGACAGGGTCCCACAGATACGCAGTATTTT
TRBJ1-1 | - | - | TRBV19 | CASSEVRTEAFF | TGTGCCAGTAGTGAGGTCCGGACTGAAGCTTTCTTT
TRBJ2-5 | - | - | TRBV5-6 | CASSPQGSETQYF | TGTGCCAGCAGCCCACAGGGTAGTGAGACCCAGTACTTC
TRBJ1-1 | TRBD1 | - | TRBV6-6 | CASRASGTGRSEAFF | TGTGCCAGCAGGGCCTCCGGGACAGGGAGGTCTGAAGCTTTCTTT
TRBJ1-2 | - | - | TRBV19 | CASRENRGYTF | TGTGCCAGCCGCGAGAACAGGGGCTACACCTTC
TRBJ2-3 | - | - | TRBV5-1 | CASSLGDLAGTDTQYF | TGCGCCAGCAGCTTGGGGGACTTGGCAGGCACAGATACGCAGTATTTT